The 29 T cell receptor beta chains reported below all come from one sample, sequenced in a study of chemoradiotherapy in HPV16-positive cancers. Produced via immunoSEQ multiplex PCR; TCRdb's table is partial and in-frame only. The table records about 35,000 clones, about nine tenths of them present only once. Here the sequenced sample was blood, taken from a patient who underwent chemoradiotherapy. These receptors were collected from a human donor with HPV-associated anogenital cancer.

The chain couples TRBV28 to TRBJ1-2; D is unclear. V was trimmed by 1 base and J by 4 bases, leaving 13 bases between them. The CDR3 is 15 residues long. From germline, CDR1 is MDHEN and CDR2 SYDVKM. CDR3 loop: CASSLFSGTPYGYTF. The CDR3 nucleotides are TGTGCCAGCAGTTTATTTTCAGGAACTCCCTATGGCTACACCTTC.

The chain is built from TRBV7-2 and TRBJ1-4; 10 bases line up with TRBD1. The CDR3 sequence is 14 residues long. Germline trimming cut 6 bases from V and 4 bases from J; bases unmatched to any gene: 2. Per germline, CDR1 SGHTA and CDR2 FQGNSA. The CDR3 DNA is TGTGCCAGCAGTCGGGACAGGGGTAATGAAAAACTGTTTTTT. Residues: CASSRDRGNEKLFF.

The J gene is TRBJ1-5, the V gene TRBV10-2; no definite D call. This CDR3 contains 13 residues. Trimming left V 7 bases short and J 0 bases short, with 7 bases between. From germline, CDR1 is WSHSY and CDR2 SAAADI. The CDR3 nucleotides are TGCGCCAGCAAACAGAATAGCAATCAGCCCCAGCATTTT. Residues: CASKQNSNQPQHF.

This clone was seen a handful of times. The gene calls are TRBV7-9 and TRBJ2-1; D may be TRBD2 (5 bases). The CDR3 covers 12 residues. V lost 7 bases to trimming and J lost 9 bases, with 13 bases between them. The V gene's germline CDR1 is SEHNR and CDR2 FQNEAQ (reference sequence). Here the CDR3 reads CASTEGGSEQFF. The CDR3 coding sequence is TGTGCCAGCACCGAAGGTGGGAGTGAGCAGTTCTTC.

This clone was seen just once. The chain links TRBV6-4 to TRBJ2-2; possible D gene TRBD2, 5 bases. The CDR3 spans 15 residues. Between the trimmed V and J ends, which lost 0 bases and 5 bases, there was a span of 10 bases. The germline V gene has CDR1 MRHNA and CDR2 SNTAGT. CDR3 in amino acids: CASSDSTGVTGELFF. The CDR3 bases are TGTGCCAGCAGTGACTCGACCGGGGTAACCGGGGAGCTGTTTTTT.

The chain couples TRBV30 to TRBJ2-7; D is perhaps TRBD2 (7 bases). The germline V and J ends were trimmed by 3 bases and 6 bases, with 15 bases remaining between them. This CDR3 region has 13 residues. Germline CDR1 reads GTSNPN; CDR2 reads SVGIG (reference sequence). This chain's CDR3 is CAWRGGGVGEQYF. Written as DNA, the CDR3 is TGTGCCTGGAGGGGAGGGGGGGTAGGCGAGCAGTACTTC.

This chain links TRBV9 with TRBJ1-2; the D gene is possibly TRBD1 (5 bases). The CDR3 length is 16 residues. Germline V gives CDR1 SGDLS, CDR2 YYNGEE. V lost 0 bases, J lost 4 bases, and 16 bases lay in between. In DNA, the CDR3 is TGTGCCAGCAGCGTAGGTGGCGACGGGGCACGCTATGGCTACACCTTC. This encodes CASSVGGDGARYGYTF.

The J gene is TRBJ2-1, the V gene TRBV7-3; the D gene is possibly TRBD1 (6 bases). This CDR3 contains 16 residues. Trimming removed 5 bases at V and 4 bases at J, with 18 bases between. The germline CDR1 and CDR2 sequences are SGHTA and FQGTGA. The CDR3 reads CASSQSNTGKYNEQFF. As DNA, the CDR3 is TGTGCCAGCAGCCAATCTAATACAGGGAAATACAATGAGCAGTTCTTC.

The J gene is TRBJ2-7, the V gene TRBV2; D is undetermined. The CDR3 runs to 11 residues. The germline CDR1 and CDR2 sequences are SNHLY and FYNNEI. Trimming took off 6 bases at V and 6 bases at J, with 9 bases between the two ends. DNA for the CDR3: TGTGCCAGCAGCGACCCCCGCGAGCAGTACTTC. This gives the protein CASSDPREQYF.

The CDR3: CASRRTYEQYF. CDR3 bases: TGTGCCAGCAGAAGAACCTACGAGCAGTACTTC. J is TRBJ2-7 and V is TRBV9; D call uncertain. Germline CDR1 SGDLS, CDR2 YYNGEE. Trimming left V 5 bases short and J 2 bases short, with 5 bases between. The CDR3 sequence is 11 residues long.

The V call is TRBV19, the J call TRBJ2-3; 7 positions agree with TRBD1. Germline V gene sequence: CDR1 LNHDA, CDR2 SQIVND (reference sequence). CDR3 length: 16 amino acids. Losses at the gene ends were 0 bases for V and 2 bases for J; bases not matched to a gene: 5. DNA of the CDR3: TGTGCCAGTAGTATAGATGAGGACAGGCTCACAGATACGCAGTATTTT. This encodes CASSIDEDRLTDTQYF.

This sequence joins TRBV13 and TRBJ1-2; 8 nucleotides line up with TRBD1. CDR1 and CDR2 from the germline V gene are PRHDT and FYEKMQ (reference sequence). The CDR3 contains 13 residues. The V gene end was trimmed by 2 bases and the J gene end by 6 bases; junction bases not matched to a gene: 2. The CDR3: CASSLQGADGYTF. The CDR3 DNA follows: TGTGCCAGCAGCTTACAGGGGGCTGATGGCTACACCTTC.

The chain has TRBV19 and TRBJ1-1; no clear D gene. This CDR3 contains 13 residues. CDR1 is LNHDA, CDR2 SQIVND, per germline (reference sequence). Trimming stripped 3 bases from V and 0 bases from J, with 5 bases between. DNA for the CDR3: TGTGCCAGTAGTATTAGAGTGAACACTGAAGCTTTCTTT. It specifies CASSIRVNTEAFF.

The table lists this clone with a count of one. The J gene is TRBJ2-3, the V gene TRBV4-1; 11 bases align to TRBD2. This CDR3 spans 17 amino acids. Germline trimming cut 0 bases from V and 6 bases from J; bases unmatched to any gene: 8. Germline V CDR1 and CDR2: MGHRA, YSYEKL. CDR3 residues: CASSQDPTSGDSDTQYF. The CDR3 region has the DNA TGCGCCAGCAGCCAAGATCCGACTAGCGGGGATTCGGATACGCAGTATTTT.

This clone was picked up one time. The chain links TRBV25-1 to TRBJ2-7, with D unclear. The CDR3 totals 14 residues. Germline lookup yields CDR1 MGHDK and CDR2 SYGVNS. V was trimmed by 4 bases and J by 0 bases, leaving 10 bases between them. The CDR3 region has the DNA TGTGCCAGCAGTGGCGACGTTAGCTCCTACGAGCAGTACTTC. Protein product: CASSGDVSSYEQYF.

The CDR3 region is CASREGDQETQYF. The CDR3 DNA reads as TGCGCCAGCAGAGAGGGGGATCAAGAGACCCAGTACTTC. The J gene is TRBJ2-5, the V gene TRBV5-1, with a tentative D call TRBD1 (6 bases). The V and J ends lost 5 bases and 2 bases respectively, with 10 bases between them. The CDR3 is 13 residues long. Per germline, CDR1 SGHRS and CDR2 YFSETQ.

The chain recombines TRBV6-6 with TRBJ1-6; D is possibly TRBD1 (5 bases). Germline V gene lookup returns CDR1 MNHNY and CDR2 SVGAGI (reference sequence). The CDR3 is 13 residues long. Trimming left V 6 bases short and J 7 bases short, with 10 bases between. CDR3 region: CASRLGGNSPLHF. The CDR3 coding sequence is TGTGCCAGCAGACTGGGGGGGAATTCACCCCTCCACTTT.

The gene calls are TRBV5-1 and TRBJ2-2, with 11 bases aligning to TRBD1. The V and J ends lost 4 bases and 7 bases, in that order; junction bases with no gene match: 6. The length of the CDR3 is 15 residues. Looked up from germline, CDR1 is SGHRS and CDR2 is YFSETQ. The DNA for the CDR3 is TGCGCCAGCAGCCGCCGGGACAGGGGGAACGGGGAGCTGTTTTTT. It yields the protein CASSRRDRGNGELFF.

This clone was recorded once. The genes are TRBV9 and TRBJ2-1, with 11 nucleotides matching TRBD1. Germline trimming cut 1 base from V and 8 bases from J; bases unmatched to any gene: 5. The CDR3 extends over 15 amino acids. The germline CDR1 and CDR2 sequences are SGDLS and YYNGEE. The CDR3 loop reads CASSVRTGGAYEQFF. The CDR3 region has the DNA TGTGCCAGCAGCGTAAGGACAGGGGGCGCATATGAGCAGTTCTTC.

The chain's CDR3 is CASSRLAGGYNEQFF. Here the CDR3 DNA reads TGTGCCAGCAGTCGACTAGCGGGGGGTTACAATGAGCAGTTCTTC. The J gene is TRBJ2-1, the V gene TRBV6-4; 13 positions match TRBD2. This CDR3 comprises 15 residues. Trimming cost V 5 bases and J 4 bases; bases outside gene matches: 2. Germline loops: CDR1 MRHNA, CDR2 SNTAGT.

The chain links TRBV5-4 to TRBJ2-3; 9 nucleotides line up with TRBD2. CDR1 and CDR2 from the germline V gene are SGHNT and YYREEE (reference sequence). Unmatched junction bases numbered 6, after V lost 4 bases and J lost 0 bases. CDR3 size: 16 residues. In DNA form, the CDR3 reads TGTGCCAGCAGCCATCCTAGCGGGACTAGCACAGATACGCAGTATTTT. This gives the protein CASSHPSGTSTDTQYF.

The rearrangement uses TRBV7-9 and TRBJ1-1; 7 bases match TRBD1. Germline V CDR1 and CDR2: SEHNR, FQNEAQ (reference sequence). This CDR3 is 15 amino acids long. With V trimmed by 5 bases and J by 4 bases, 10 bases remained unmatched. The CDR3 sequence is CASSHSSAGGTEAFF. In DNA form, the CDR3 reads TGTGCCAGCAGCCATTCATCGGCAGGGGGCACTGAAGCTTTCTTT.

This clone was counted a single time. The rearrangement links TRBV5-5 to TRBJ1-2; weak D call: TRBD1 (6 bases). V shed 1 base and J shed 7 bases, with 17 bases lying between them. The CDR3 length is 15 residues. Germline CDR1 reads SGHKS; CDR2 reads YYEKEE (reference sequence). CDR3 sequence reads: CASSLFRAGVGGYTF. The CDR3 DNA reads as TGTGCCAGCAGCTTGTTTCGGGCAGGGGTTGGTGGCTACACCTTC.

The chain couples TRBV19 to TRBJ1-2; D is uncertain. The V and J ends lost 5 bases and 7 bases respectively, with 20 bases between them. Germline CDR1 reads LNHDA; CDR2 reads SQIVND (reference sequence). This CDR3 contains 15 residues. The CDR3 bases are TGTGCCAGTAGTCTGAGGGCTCAGGCCTCAGGTGGCTACACCTTC. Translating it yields CASSLRAQASGGYTF.

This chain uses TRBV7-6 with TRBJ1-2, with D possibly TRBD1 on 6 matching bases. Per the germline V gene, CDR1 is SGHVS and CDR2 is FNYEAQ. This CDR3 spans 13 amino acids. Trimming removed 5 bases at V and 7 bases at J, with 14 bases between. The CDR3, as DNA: TGTGCCAGCAGCAACCAGGGGAATCGTGGCTACACCTTC. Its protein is CASSNQGNRGYTF.

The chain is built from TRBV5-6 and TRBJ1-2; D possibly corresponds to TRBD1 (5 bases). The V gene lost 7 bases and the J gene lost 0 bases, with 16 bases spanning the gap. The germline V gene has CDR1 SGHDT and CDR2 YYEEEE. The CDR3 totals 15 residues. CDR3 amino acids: CASGDFGAANYGYTF. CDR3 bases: TGTGCCAGCGGGGACTTTGGGGCGGCTAACTATGGCTACACCTTC.

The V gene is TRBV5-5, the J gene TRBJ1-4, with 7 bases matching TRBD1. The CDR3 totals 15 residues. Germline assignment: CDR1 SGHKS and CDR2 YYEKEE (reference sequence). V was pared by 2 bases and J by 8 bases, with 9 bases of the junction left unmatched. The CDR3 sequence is CASSFTGALGEKLFF. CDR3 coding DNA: TGTGCCAGCAGCTTTACAGGGGCGCTTGGGGAAAAACTGTTTTTT.

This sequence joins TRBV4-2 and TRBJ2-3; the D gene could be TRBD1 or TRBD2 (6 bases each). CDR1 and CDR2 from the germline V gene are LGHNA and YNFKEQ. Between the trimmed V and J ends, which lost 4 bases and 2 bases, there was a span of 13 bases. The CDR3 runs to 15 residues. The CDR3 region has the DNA TGTGCCAGCAGCCTCGTAGGGGGGACCACAGATACGCAGTATTTT. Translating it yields CASSLVGGTTDTQYF.

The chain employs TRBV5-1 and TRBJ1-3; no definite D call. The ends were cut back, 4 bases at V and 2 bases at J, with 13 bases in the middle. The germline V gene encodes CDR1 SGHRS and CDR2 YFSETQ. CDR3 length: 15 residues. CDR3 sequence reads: CASSREAGTGNTIYF. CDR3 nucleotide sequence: TGCGCCAGCAGCCGGGAAGCGGGAACTGGAAACACCATATATTTT. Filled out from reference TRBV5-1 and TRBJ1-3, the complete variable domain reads KAGVTQTPRYLIKTRGQQVTLSCSPISGHRSVSWYQQTPGQGLQFLFEYFSETQRNKGNFPGRFSGRQFSNSRSEMNVSTLELGDSALYLCASSREAGTGNTIYFGEGSWLTVV.